These T cell receptor beta chains were read from a single sample in a study of shared clonotypes between healthy human individuals. Libraries were prepared by immunoSEQ multiplex PCR; TCRdb keeps only in-frame clonotypes and omits some of them. There are around 1.5 million clones in the sample; approximately 98% occur only once, and about 0.45% lies in the top ten. The sequenced material came from naive CD4+ T cells sorted from blood. These receptors were collected from a man aged 25 to 45 in good health. CDR3s include the opening cysteine and the closing phenylalanine or tryptophan. The D gene is left open where the match is weak. Rows give clone size only sometimes, using once, few, many, or a class for an expanded clone.

j_call: TRBJ2-2; clone_size: .; v_call: TRBV4-3; d_call: .; cdr3_aa: CASSQEGWDGTYGELFF; cdr3_nt: TGCGCCAGCAGCCAAGAGGGGTGGGACGGGACTTACGGGGAGCTGTTTTTT
j_call: TRBJ2-6; clone_size: .; v_call: TRBV25-1; d_call: TRBD1; cdr3_aa: CASSEMTGGAGANVLTF; cdr3_nt: TGTGCCAGCAGTGAGATGACAGGGGGCGCTGGGGCCAACGTCCTGACTTTC
j_call: TRBJ2-1; clone_size: .; v_call: TRBV9; d_call: TRBD2; cdr3_aa: CASSVVSGAYNEQFF; cdr3_nt: TGTGCCAGCAGCGTAGTTAGCGGGGCCTACAATGAGCAGTTCTTC
j_call: TRBJ1-4; clone_size: .; v_call: TRBV18; d_call: TRBD1; cdr3_aa: CASSPFMTGADEKLFF; cdr3_nt: TGTGCCAGCTCACCATTTATGACAGGGGCCGACGAAAAACTGTTTTTT
j_call: TRBJ1-2; clone_size: .; v_call: TRBV5-1; d_call: .; cdr3_aa: CASSSDRPESYGYTF; cdr3_nt: TGCGCCAGCAGCTCCGACAGGCCTGAAAGCTATGGCTACACCTTC
j_call: TRBJ2-1; clone_size: .; v_call: TRBV6-1; d_call: .; cdr3_aa: CASSNGGQGQFF; cdr3_nt: TGTGCCAGCAGCAACGGGGGGCAAGGGCAGTTCTTC
j_call: TRBJ1-5; clone_size: .; v_call: TRBV19; d_call: .; cdr3_aa: CASSIVGSYSNQPQHF; cdr3_nt: TGTGCCAGTAGTATTGTGGGAAGTTATAGCAATCAGCCCCAGCATTTT
j_call: TRBJ2-5; clone_size: .; v_call: TRBV5-1; d_call: TRBD1; cdr3_aa: CASLAGTGFSETQYF; cdr3_nt: TGCGCCAGCCTAGCCGGGACAGGGTTTTCGGAGACCCAGTACTTC
j_call: TRBJ2-1; clone_size: .; v_call: TRBV6-6; d_call: TRBD2; cdr3_aa: CASRWTSGRAGNEQFF; cdr3_nt: TGTGCCAGCAGATGGACTAGCGGGAGGGCAGGCAATGAGCAGTTCTTC
j_call: TRBJ2-2; clone_size: .; v_call: TRBV19; d_call: .; cdr3_aa: CASSISGGTNTGELFF; cdr3_nt: TGTGCCAGTAGTATAAGTGGAGGAACGAACACCGGGGAGCTGTTTTTT
j_call: TRBJ2-2; clone_size: .; v_call: TRBV5-4; d_call: TRBD2; cdr3_aa: CASSLGGSGSFTGELFF; cdr3_nt: TGTGCCAGCAGCTTGGGGGGTAGCGGGAGTTTCACCGGGGAGCTGTTTTTT
j_call: TRBJ2-2; clone_size: .; v_call: TRBV6-6; d_call: TRBD1; cdr3_aa: CASSQTGANTGELFF; cdr3_nt: TGTGCCAGCAGCCAAACAGGGGCGAACACCGGGGAGCTGTTTTTT
j_call: TRBJ2-4; clone_size: .; v_call: TRBV4-3; d_call: TRBD1; cdr3_aa: CASSRSDRMLAKNIQYF; cdr3_nt: TGCGCCAGCAGCCGATCGGACAGGATGCTAGCCAAAAACATTCAGTACTTC
j_call: TRBJ1-1; clone_size: .; v_call: TRBV28; d_call: TRBD1; cdr3_aa: CASSQGQGTEAFF; cdr3_nt: TGTGCCAGCAGTCAAGGACAGGGAACTGAAGCTTTCTTT
j_call: TRBJ2-5; clone_size: .; v_call: TRBV18; d_call: .; cdr3_aa: CASSPPNLRSGETQYF; cdr3_nt: TGTGCCAGCTCACCACCTAACTTAAGGAGTGGGGAGACCCAGTACTTC
j_call: TRBJ1-2; clone_size: .; v_call: TRBV10-2; d_call: .; cdr3_aa: CASSEPTGKRYGYTF; cdr3_nt: TGCGCCAGCAGTGAGCCCACAGGAAAACGATATGGCTACACCTTC
j_call: TRBJ2-5; clone_size: .; v_call: TRBV28; d_call: .; cdr3_aa: CASSASLQETQYF; cdr3_nt: TGTGCCAGCAGTGCCTCCTTACAAGAGACCCAGTACTTC
j_call: TRBJ2-3; clone_size: .; v_call: TRBV18; d_call: .; cdr3_aa: CASSARSGSTDTQYF; cdr3_nt: TGTGCCAGCTCAGCCCGCTCGGGTAGCACAGATACGCAGTATTTT
j_call: TRBJ1-5; clone_size: .; v_call: TRBV4-1; d_call: .; cdr3_aa: CASSQALNSNQPQHF; cdr3_nt: TGCGCCAGCAGCCAAGCCTTAAATAGCAATCAGCCCCAGCATTTT
j_call: TRBJ1-2; clone_size: .; v_call: TRBV7-8; d_call: TRBD1; cdr3_aa: CASSQGAVYGYTF; cdr3_nt: TGTGCCAGCAGCCAGGGGGCGGTCTATGGCTACACCTTC
j_call: TRBJ2-1; clone_size: .; v_call: TRBV28; d_call: TRBD2; cdr3_aa: CASSPPSGTGTYNEQFF; cdr3_nt: TGTGCCAGCAGTCCACCTAGCGGGACGGGTACCTACAATGAGCAGTTCTTC
j_call: TRBJ2-3; clone_size: .; v_call: TRBV4-2; d_call: TRBD2; cdr3_aa: CASSQGERDTDTQYF; cdr3_nt: TGTGCCAGCAGCCAAGGAGAGCGGGACACAGATACGCAGTATTTT
j_call: TRBJ2-2; clone_size: .; v_call: TRBV27; d_call: TRBD2; cdr3_aa: CASTLRGASTGELFF; cdr3_nt: TGTGCCAGCACCTTGCGGGGGGCGAGCACCGGGGAGCTGTTTTTT
j_call: TRBJ1-3; clone_size: .; v_call: TRBV4-3; d_call: .; cdr3_aa: CASSQELSGNTIYF; cdr3_nt: TGCGCCAGCAGCCAAGAACTCTCTGGAAACACCATATATTTT
j_call: TRBJ1-4; clone_size: .; v_call: TRBV18; d_call: TRBD1; cdr3_aa: CASSRPGQGGEKLFF; cdr3_nt: TGTGCCAGCTCACGACCGGGACAGGGTGGTGAAAAACTGTTTTTT
j_call: TRBJ2-7; clone_size: .; v_call: TRBV5-4; d_call: TRBD1; cdr3_aa: CATARTGWVEQYF; cdr3_nt: TGTGCCACCGCACGGACAGGGTGGGTCGAGCAGTACTTC
j_call: TRBJ2-2; clone_size: .; v_call: TRBV10-2; d_call: TRBD1; cdr3_aa: CATPDRDTGELFF; cdr3_nt: TGCGCCACCCCGGACAGGGACACCGGGGAGCTGTTTTTT
j_call: TRBJ1-1; clone_size: .; v_call: TRBV7-2; d_call: TRBD1; cdr3_aa: CASSLANRGGEAFF; cdr3_nt: TGTGCCAGCAGCTTAGCGAACAGGGGGGGTGAAGCTTTCTTT
j_call: TRBJ2-1; clone_size: .; v_call: TRBV15; d_call: .; cdr3_aa: CATSSYGEREQQFF; cdr3_nt: TGTGCCACCAGCAGTTACGGGGAACGGGAGCAGCAGTTCTTC
j_call: TRBJ2-6; clone_size: .; v_call: TRBV14; d_call: .; cdr3_aa: CASSKGRDSGANVLTF; cdr3_nt: TGTGCCAGCAGCAAGGGCAGGGACTCTGGGGCCAACGTCCTGACTTTC
j_call: TRBJ1-5; clone_size: .; v_call: TRBV5-5; d_call: .; cdr3_aa: CASSLVSGNQPQHF; cdr3_nt: TGTGCCAGCAGCTTGGTATCGGGAAATCAGCCCCAGCATTTT
j_call: TRBJ1-5; clone_size: .; v_call: TRBV18; d_call: .; cdr3_aa: CASSPLARDQPQHF; cdr3_nt: TGTGCCAGCTCACCCCTGGCTCGGGATCAGCCCCAGCATTTT
j_call: TRBJ2-1; clone_size: .; v_call: TRBV7-8; d_call: TRBD2; cdr3_aa: CASSLRGSGEQFF; cdr3_nt: TGTGCCAGCAGCTTACGCGGGAGTGGTGAGCAGTTCTTC
j_call: TRBJ2-7; clone_size: once; v_call: TRBV10-3; d_call: .; cdr3_aa: CAISESRHEQYF; cdr3_nt: TGTGCCATCAGTGAGTCTAGGCACGAGCAGTACTTC
j_call: TRBJ1-3; clone_size: .; v_call: TRBV18; d_call: .; cdr3_aa: CASSPGTGVSGNTIYF; cdr3_nt: TGTGCCAGCTCACCAGGGACGGGGGTATCTGGAAACACCATATATTTT
j_call: TRBJ1-1; clone_size: .; v_call: TRBV5-4; d_call: .; cdr3_aa: CASSLDPMNTEAFF; cdr3_nt: TGTGCCAGCAGCTTGGACCCCATGAACACTGAAGCTTTCTTT
j_call: TRBJ2-5; clone_size: .; v_call: TRBV2; d_call: TRBD1; cdr3_aa: CASSPDRAQETQYF; cdr3_nt: TGTGCCAGCAGTCCTGACAGGGCCCAAGAGACCCAGTACTTC
j_call: TRBJ2-7; clone_size: .; v_call: TRBV9; d_call: .; cdr3_aa: CASSFGQRSYEQYF; cdr3_nt: TGTGCCAGCAGCTTCGGACAGCGCTCCTACGAGCAGTACTTC
j_call: TRBJ1-3; clone_size: .; v_call: TRBV5-1; d_call: .; cdr3_aa: CASSLRGTGNTIYF; cdr3_nt: TGCGCCAGCAGCCTCCGGGGAACTGGAAACACCATATATTTT
j_call: TRBJ1-1; clone_size: .; v_call: TRBV2; d_call: .; cdr3_aa: CASSEDLRTEAFF; cdr3_nt: TGTGCCAGCAGTGAAGACCTAAGGACTGAAGCTTTCTTT
j_call: TRBJ2-1; clone_size: .; v_call: TRBV6-5; d_call: TRBD2; cdr3_aa: CASRQPSGRAVEQFF; cdr3_nt: TGTGCCAGCAGGCAACCTAGCGGGAGGGCGGTTGAGCAGTTCTTC
j_call: TRBJ1-1; clone_size: .; v_call: TRBV5-4; d_call: .; cdr3_aa: CASSLDPNAEAFF; cdr3_nt: TGTGCCAGCAGCTTGGACCCGAACGCTGAAGCTTTCTTT
j_call: TRBJ1-5; clone_size: .; v_call: TRBV18; d_call: TRBD1; cdr3_aa: CASSPSQGGINQPQHF; cdr3_nt: TGTGCCAGCTCACCGAGCCAGGGGGGCATCAATCAGCCCCAGCATTTT
j_call: TRBJ2-7; clone_size: .; v_call: TRBV5-1; d_call: .; cdr3_aa: CASTPIPSYYEQYF; cdr3_nt: TGCGCCAGCACCCCGATCCCCTCTTACTACGAGCAGTACTTC
j_call: TRBJ2-2; clone_size: .; v_call: TRBV5-1; d_call: .; cdr3_aa: CASSLAAGSNTGELFF; cdr3_nt: TGCGCCAGCAGCTTGGCCGCAGGGTCAAACACCGGGGAGCTGTTTTTT
j_call: TRBJ2-3; clone_size: .; v_call: TRBV14; d_call: .; cdr3_aa: CASSQDTDTQYF; cdr3_nt: TGTGCCAGCAGCCAAGATACAGATACGCAGTATTTT
j_call: TRBJ2-2; clone_size: .; v_call: TRBV28; d_call: TRBD2; cdr3_aa: CASSYILAGVRGELFF; cdr3_nt: TGTGCCAGCAGCTACATACTAGCGGGAGTAAGGGGGGAGCTGTTTTTT
j_call: TRBJ2-6; clone_size: .; v_call: TRBV6-1; d_call: .; cdr3_aa: CASSEFRGAGANVLTF; cdr3_nt: TGTGCCAGCAGTGAATTCAGAGGTGCTGGGGCCAACGTCCTGACTTTC
j_call: TRBJ2-7; clone_size: .; v_call: TRBV29-1; d_call: .; cdr3_aa: CSVPGKVGYEQYF; cdr3_nt: TGCAGCGTTCCCGGGAAGGTGGGTTACGAGCAGTACTTC
j_call: TRBJ1-1; clone_size: .; v_call: TRBV7-2; d_call: .; cdr3_aa: CASSTYTEAFF; cdr3_nt: TGTGCCAGCAGCACCTACACTGAAGCTTTCTTT
j_call: TRBJ2-5; clone_size: .; v_call: TRBV27; d_call: TRBD2; cdr3_aa: CASSSTPLAGGWQETQYF; cdr3_nt: TGTGCCAGCAGTTCCACTCCCCTAGCGGGAGGCTGGCAAGAGACCCAGTACTTC
j_call: TRBJ2-7; clone_size: .; v_call: TRBV5-5; d_call: TRBD2; cdr3_aa: CASSFLTGGREQYF; cdr3_nt: TGTGCCAGCAGCTTTCTAACGGGAGGTCGGGAGCAGTACTTC
j_call: TRBJ2-7; clone_size: .; v_call: TRBV27; d_call: .; cdr3_aa: CASSLGPTAGYEQYF; cdr3_nt: TGTGCCAGCAGTTTGGGACCCACGGCTGGCTACGAGCAGTACTTC